These 29 T cell receptor beta chains were sequenced from one sample in a study of cytomegalovirus exposure and HLA in healthy donors (dated by TCRdb to the late 2010s). Library prep was done by the immunoSEQ multiplex PCR assay. This immuneACCESS table, as held by TCRdb, lists in-frame sequences with V and J called but not all clones. Of the missing ones, under half trace to an unresolved V gene in checked studies; the others have no known cause. The sample profile shows over 150,000 clones; more than 65% of them were found once. Jointly, the top ten make up 2.5% to 3% of the sample. What was sequenced was PBMCs. The receptors come from a woman aged 18-29 years in good health and CMV-seropositive.

This clone showed up many times. The CDR3 here is CASARQEAFF. The CDR3 bases are TGTGCCAGCGCCAGACAGGAAGCTTTCTTT. The rearrangement links TRBV7-9 to TRBJ1-1; weak D call: TRBD1 (5 bases). Germline V CDR1 and CDR2: SEHNR, FQNEAQ (reference sequence). The CDR3 runs to 10 residues. Trimming cost V 8 bases and J 8 bases, with 9 bases left between them.

The chain recombines TRBV11-2 with TRBJ1-1; 8 bases are a match to TRBD1. Per the germline V gene, CDR1 is SGHAT and CDR2 is FQNNGV. Losses at the gene ends were 2 bases for V and 0 bases for J; bases not matched to a gene: 14. The CDR3 runs 19 residues. The CDR3 loop is CASSLRVGQGDIMNTEAFF. In nucleotides, the CDR3 is TGTGCCAGCAGCTTACGAGTAGGACAGGGAGACATTATGAACACTGAAGCTTTCTTT.

This sequence joins TRBV6-1 and TRBJ1-3, with D unclear. With 8 bases removed from V and 9 bases from J, the gap between germline ends came to 11 bases. The CDR3 consists of 11 residues. Germline assignment: CDR1 MNHNS and CDR2 SASEGT. DNA for the CDR3: TGTGCCAGCGCCGGTTCACCCACCATATATTTT. Protein sequence: CASAGSPTIYF.

The chain is built from TRBV5-4 and TRBJ1-2, with 7 bases matching TRBD1. From germline, CDR1 is SGHNT and CDR2 YYREEE (reference sequence). The length of the CDR3 is 14 residues. V lost 0 bases, J lost 8 bases, and 7 bases stayed unmatched. The CDR3 spells CASSLEAGGIGYTF. The CDR3 DNA sequence: TGTGCCAGCAGCTTGGAGGCAGGGGGGATAGGCTACACCTTC.

V and J are TRBV2 and TRBJ1-2, with a weak D call TRBD1 (5 bases). Germline assignment: CDR1 SNHLY and CDR2 FYNNEI. There are 15 residues in the CDR3. Trimming took 1 base from V and 5 from J, leaving 14 bases between them. The CDR3: CASSEVQGGDYGYTF. The CDR3 nucleotides read TGTGCCAGCAGTGAAGTTCAGGGAGGGGATTATGGCTACACCTTC.

The chain employs TRBV6-5 and TRBJ1-5, with 8 nucleotides matching TRBD1. J was trimmed by 5 bases and V by 2 bases; bases with no gene match: 2. CDR3 size: 14 residues. Per the germline V gene, CDR1 is MNHEY and CDR2 is SVGAGI. The CDR3 here is CASSYAGGDQPQHF. CDR3 nucleotides: TGTGCCAGCAGTTACGCAGGGGGCGATCAGCCCCAGCATTTT.

V usage is TRBV27 and J usage is TRBJ1-2; 8 bases agree with TRBD1. The V segment lost 6 bases and the J segment 4 bases; nucleotides outside the gene matches: 10. In germline, CDR1 is MNHEY, CDR2 SMNVEV (reference sequence). The CDR3 runs 15 residues. CDR3 in amino acids: CASSIGPDRGYGYTF. The DNA of the CDR3 is TGTGCCAGCAGCATTGGGCCTGACAGGGGCTATGGCTACACCTTC.

V and J are TRBV10-3 and TRBJ1-1; TRBD1 aligns across 9 bases. The V segment lost 2 bases and the J segment 1 base; nucleotides outside the gene matches: 5. There are 16 residues in the CDR3. CDR1 is ENHRY and CDR2 is SYGVKD in the germline V gene. This CDR3 reads CAISERPGQGNTEAFF. The CDR3 region has the DNA TGTGCCATCAGTGAGAGACCGGGACAGGGGAACACTGAAGCTTTCTTT.

This chain connects TRBV28 to TRBJ2-5; the match to TRBD1 covers 7 bases. The junction had 3 bases not matched to a gene; V was cut back by 8 bases and J by 0 bases. The CDR3 is 13 amino acids. CDR1 is MDHEN and CDR2 is SYDVKM in the germline V gene. Here the CDR3 DNA reads TGTGCCAGCGGCCAGGGGGACCAAGAGACCCAGTACTTC. Translation: CASGQGDQETQYF. Full variable domain (remainder filled in from reference TRBV28 and TRBJ2-5): DVKVTQSSRYLVKRTGEKVFLECVQDMDHENMFWYRQDPGLGLRLIYFSYDVKMKEKGDIPEGYSVSREKKERFSLILESASTNQTSMYLCASGQGDQETQYFGPGTRLLVL.

J is TRBJ1-6 and V is TRBV18; no clear D gene. Trimming removed 5 bases from V and 9 bases from J, with 14 bases in between. Germline CDR1 and CDR2: KGHSH and LQKENI. The CDR3 is made up of 14 amino acids. The CDR3 region is CASSSRVLSSPLHF. CDR3 bases: TGTGCCAGCTCATCAAGAGTTTTGAGTTCACCCCTCCACTTT.

The rearrangement links TRBV2 to TRBJ1-1; the D gene is possibly TRBD1 (6 bases). V dropped 6 bases and J dropped 2 bases, with 19 bases sitting between them. The germline V gene has CDR1 SNHLY and CDR2 FYNNEI. The CDR3 sequence is 16 residues long. CDR3 region: CASRVEGGGGNTEAFF. For the CDR3, the DNA is TGTGCCAGCAGGGTCGAGGGAGGGGGTGGAAACACTGAAGCTTTCTTT.

This clone has only one observation. The sample contains more than one DNA sequence encoding this CDR3. The chain employs TRBV6-5 and TRBJ1-1, with unresolved D. Per the germline V gene, CDR1 is MNHEY and CDR2 is SVGAGI. The CDR3 is 14 amino acids. Trimming shortened V by 3 bases and J by 1 base, and 9 bases separated the two germline ends. CDR3 DNA: TGTGCCAGCAGTTATAGTCGGGGGAACACTGAAGCTTTCTTT. Translation: CASSYSRGNTEAFF.

The chain has TRBV6-5 and TRBJ2-7; D may be TRBD2 (7 bases). Trimming stripped 4 bases from V and 6 bases from J, with 13 bases between. Germline V gene lookup returns CDR1 MNHEY and CDR2 SVGAGI. The CDR3 consists of 13 residues. The CDR3 reads CASSSGGQREQYF. Written as DNA, the CDR3 is TGTGCCAGCAGTTCCGGGGGGCAGCGCGAGCAGTACTTC.

The chain combines TRBV10-1 with TRBJ2-1, with 9 bases that match TRBD2. V dropped 3 bases and J dropped 6; count of bases not matched to a gene: 9. CDR3 length: 16 residues. In germline, CDR1 is WNHNN, CDR2 SYGVQD (reference sequence). CDR3 coding DNA: TGCGCCAGCAGTGAATCTAAAGCGGGGGGCCCCAATGAGCAGTTCTTC. This translates into CASSESKAGGPNEQFF.

Remarks on this clone: This CDR3 is also generated by other DNA sequences in the sample. This sequence joins TRBV4-1 and TRBJ1-1; D might be TRBD1 (5 bases). This CDR3 is 15 amino acids long. CDR1 and CDR2 from the germline V gene are MGHRA and YSYEKL. The V end was cut by 1 base, the J end by 5 bases, with 14 bases between. DNA for the CDR3: TGCGCCAGCAGCCAAGTGGGGGGGTTGGGTACTGAAGCTTTCTTT. Protein product: CASSQVGGLGTEAFF.

Written as DNA, the CDR3 is TGTGCCAGCAGCTTGGACGGGGGGGCTCACGAGCAGTACTTC. Protein product: CASSLDGGAHEQYF. The chain has TRBV5-4 and TRBJ2-7; 8 bases are a match to TRBD2. J gave up 5 bases and V 0 bases, and 4 bases lay outside the gene matches. The CDR3 loop spans 14 amino acids. The germline V gene has CDR1 SGHNT and CDR2 YYREEE (reference sequence). Full variable domain (outside the CDR3, taken from reference TRBV5-4 and TRBJ2-7): ETGVTQSPTHLIKTRGQQVTLRCSSQSGHNTVSWYQQALGQGPQFIFQYYREEENGRGNFPPRFSGLQFPNYSSELNVNALELDDSALYLCASSLDGGAHEQYFGPGTRLTVT.

The chain carries TRBV9 and TRBJ2-7; 9 positions match TRBD1. The germline CDR1 and CDR2 sequences are SGDLS and YYNGEE. The CDR3 sequence is 15 residues long. The V gene end was trimmed by 5 bases and the J gene end by 6 bases; junction bases not matched to a gene: 12. CDR3 residues: CASSDRGTGIGEQYF. CDR3 DNA sequence: TGTGCCAGCAGTGACCGTGGGACAGGGATCGGCGAGCAGTACTTC.

The chain carries TRBV27 and TRBJ2-1; 12 nucleotides align to TRBD2. The CDR3 covers 16 residues. V shed 6 bases and J 9 bases; nucleotides not matched to a gene: 12. CDR1 and CDR2 (germline): MNHEY, SMNVEV (reference sequence). In nucleotides, the CDR3 is TGTGCCAGCAGCGGAAGCCCAGGACTAGCGGGGTTTGAGCAGTTCTTC. Its translation: CASSGSPGLAGFEQFF.

V and J are TRBV6-1 and TRBJ2-5; D possibly corresponds to TRBD1 (6 bases). V lost 4 bases and J lost 5, with 20 bases in between. Germline V gives CDR1 MNHNS, CDR2 SASEGT. CDR3 length: 16 residues. CDR3 sequence: CASSVATQGLGETQYF. The DNA for the CDR3 is TGTGCCAGCAGTGTAGCCACTCAGGGGTTAGGGGAGACCCAGTACTTC.

This clone was detected once. V is TRBV18 and J is TRBJ1-5; D might be TRBD1 (6 bases). Germline CDR1 is KGHSH and CDR2 is LQKENI. The CDR3 has 13 amino acids. V lost 5 bases and J lost 5, with 10 bases in between. The CDR3 DNA follows: TGTGCCAGCTCAACAGGGATTTATCAGCCCCAGCATTTT. It encodes CASSTGIYQPQHF.

The chain links TRBV2 to TRBJ2-7; D is possibly TRBD1 (5 bases). The V gene's germline CDR1 is SNHLY and CDR2 FYNNEI. Trimming cost V 1 base and J 6 bases, with 10 bases left between them. There are 13 residues in the CDR3. CDR3 sequence reads: CASSEVTGVEQYF. Here the CDR3 DNA reads TGTGCCAGCAGTGAAGTAACAGGAGTCGAGCAGTACTTC.

The CDR3 DNA reads as TGTGCCAGCAGCCAAATTTTGGGCCATAACACCGGGGAGCTGTTTTTT. Protein: CASSQILGHNTGELFF. J is TRBJ2-2 and V is TRBV7-8, with D unresolved. Deletions cut 5 bases from V and 2 bases from J, with 15 bases between. Germline CDR1 reads SGHVS; CDR2 reads FQNEAQ. The CDR3 is 16 amino acids.

This clone was observed a single time. The chain employs TRBV28 and TRBJ1-1; D call uncertain. Deletions cut 2 bases from V and 5 bases from J, with 3 bases between. The CDR3 covers 11 residues. CDR1 and CDR2 from the germline V gene are MDHEN and SYDVKM. This CDR3 is CASSLETEAFF. CDR3 sequence (DNA): TGTGCCAGCAGTTTAGAGACTGAAGCTTTCTTT.

This chain links TRBV11-2 with TRBJ1-2, with 7 nucleotides matching TRBD1. Germline CDR1 and CDR2: SGHAT and FQNNGV. The CDR3 contains 13 residues. V lost 1 base, J lost 6 bases, and 2 bases stayed unmatched. CDR3: CASSLAGGHGYTF. In DNA, the CDR3 is TGTGCCAGCAGCTTAGCAGGGGGACATGGCTACACCTTC.

The chain carries TRBV6-1 and TRBJ1-4; 11 nucleotides match TRBD1. Germline trimming cut 8 bases from V and 6 bases from J; bases unmatched to any gene: 5. Germline lookup yields CDR1 MNHNS and CDR2 SASEGT. The CDR3 contains 14 residues. The DNA for the CDR3 is TGTGCCAGCGGACAGGGGGCCAACGATGAAAAACTGTTTTTT. Translation: CASGQGANDEKLFF.

This sequence joins TRBV11-2 and TRBJ1-5; 7 bases are shared with TRBD1. The CDR3 sequence is 15 residues long. Germline CDR1 reads SGHAT; CDR2 reads FQNNGV. The V and J ends lost 0 bases and 7 bases, in that order; junction bases with no gene match: 6. Here the CDR3 reads CASSLEEGARQPQHF. The CDR3 DNA sequence: TGTGCCAGCAGCTTAGAGGAGGGGGCACGGCAGCCCCAGCATTTT.

The chain uses TRBV19 and TRBJ2-5; D may be TRBD2 (5 bases). The germline V gene encodes CDR1 LNHDA and CDR2 SQIVND (reference sequence). CDR3 size: 15 residues. The V end lost 2 bases, the J end lost 0 bases, and 10 bases lay between the germline ends. CDR3: CASSISAVHQETQYF. The CDR3 DNA sequence: TGTGCCAGTAGTATATCAGCGGTGCACCAAGAGACCCAGTACTTC.

This clone occurred a few times. The chain couples TRBV13 to TRBJ2-6; perhaps TRBD2 as D (6 bases). V lost 5 bases, J lost 4 bases, and 12 bases lay in between. Germline V gene lookup returns CDR1 PRHDT and CDR2 FYEKMQ (reference sequence). The CDR3 spans 15 residues. CDR3 DNA: TGTGCCAGCAGCCATACAGGAGGGGGGGCCAACGTCCTGACTTTC. Translated, it gives CASSHTGGGANVLTF.

J is TRBJ1-6 and V is TRBV4-2; 7 bases line up with TRBD1. The CDR3 sequence is 16 residues long. Germline lookup yields CDR1 LGHNA and CDR2 YNFKEQ. Trimming removed 3 bases from V and 6 bases from J; junction bases left unmatched: 8. This CDR3 is CASSQFRSGGNSPLHF. CDR3 coding DNA: TGTGCCAGCAGCCAGTTCCGTTCAGGGGGTAATTCACCCCTCCACTTT.